The next 18 T cell receptor beta chains were all read from a single sample in a study of T cells after yellow fever vaccination. TCRdb independently ran MiXCR on the 5' RACE reads; one entry per CDR3 protein. The sample lists about 330,000 distinct CDR3 sequences; over 4% were seen once. Sequencing was performed on PBMCs, taken 5 days after the yellow fever booster vaccination. These receptors were collected from a man aged 18-30 years who received the YFV17D yellow fever vaccine.

This clonotype was seen a handful of times. The rearrangement uses TRBV7-2 and TRBJ1-6; D is unclear. The V gene's germline CDR1 is SGHTA and CDR2 FQGNSA. This CDR3 spans 15 amino acids. V lost 3 bases, J lost 0 bases, and 6 bases lay in between. In DNA form, the CDR3 reads TGTGCCAGCAGCTTGTACATCTCCTATAATTCACCCCTCCACTTT. Residues: CASSLYISYNSPLHF.

A few counts support this clonotype. The genes are TRBV12-3 or TRBV12-4 and TRBJ1-2, with 7 positions matching TRBD1. The CDR3 runs 13 residues. V shed 6 bases, J shed 4 bases, and the junction held 5 bases outside the gene matches. Written as DNA, the CDR3 is TGTGCCAGCAGGGGGGACAGTACCTATGGCTACACCTTC. Protein product: CASRGDSTYGYTF.

This clonotype was detected ten times or more. The CDR3 coding sequence is TGTGCCAGCAGCAGGTTTCCAGGGAATCAGCCCCAGCATTTT. Translation: CASSRFPGNQPQHF. The gene calls are TRBV21-1 and TRBJ1-5; TRBD1 is taken as the D call from the table, unchecked against the DNA. TRBV21-1 is deemed a pseudogene. This CDR3 contains 14 residues.

This clonotype has a count of ten or more. This chain uses TRBV3-1 with TRBJ2-5, with D tentatively TRBD2 (6 bases). Between the trimmed V and J ends, which lost 5 bases and 4 bases, there was a span of 11 bases. Germline V lookup: CDR1 LGHDT, CDR2 YNNKEL (reference sequence). The CDR3 contains 13 residues. In DNA, the CDR3 is TGTGCCAGCAGCTACCGGGGGACAGAGACCCAGTACTTC. It encodes CASSYRGTETQYF.

This sequence joins TRBV28 and TRBJ1-5, with D perhaps TRBD1 (6 bases). The germline V gene has CDR1 MDHEN and CDR2 SYDVKM. The CDR3 is 15 amino acids. Deletions cut 4 bases from V and 6 bases from J, with 16 bases between. The CDR3 coding sequence is TGTGCCAGCAGTTATCTACAGGGTTCCGCTCAGCCCCAGCATTTT. This gives the protein CASSYLQGSAQPQHF.

In this sample, this clonotype turned up a few times. The chain carries TRBV4-3 and TRBJ2-6; the D is unclear. V lost 0 bases and J lost 0, with 6 bases in between. CDR3 length equals 16 residues. Germline V gene lookup returns CDR1 LGHNA and CDR2 YSLEER. The CDR3 here is CASSQDISSGANVLTF. The CDR3 bases are TGCGCCAGCAGCCAAGATATAAGCTCTGGGGCCAACGTCCTGACTTTC.

The V call is TRBV7-9, the J call TRBJ1-1, with D uncertain. The CDR3 runs 11 residues. Germline CDR1 is SEHNR and CDR2 is FQNEAQ (reference sequence). Trimming removed 4 bases from V and 8 bases from J, with 8 bases in between. DNA of the CDR3: TGTGCCAGCAGCTCAACTCCCGAAGCTTTCTTT. Translating gives CASSSTPEAFF.

The table lists this clonotype with many counts. The chain carries TRBV28 and TRBJ2-5, with D possibly being TRBD2 (5 bases). Per the germline V gene, CDR1 is MDHEN and CDR2 is SYDVKM. CDR3 length: 13 residues. Trimming removed 4 bases from V and 5 bases from J, with 11 bases in between. The CDR3 DNA follows: TGTGCCAGCAGTTCCGGGGTCTATGAGACCCAGTACTTC. It encodes CASSSGVYETQYF.

This clonotype was counted only a few times. CDR3 sequence: CAITPDMGNSPLHF. The CDR3 DNA sequence: TGTGCCATCACCCCGGACATGGGCAATTCACCCCTCCACTTT. This rearrangement joins TRBV10-3 to TRBJ1-6; TRBD1 is a possible D gene (5 bases). Trimming cost V 7 bases and J 7 bases, with 14 bases left between them. The CDR3 contains 14 residues. Germline V gene lookup returns CDR1 ENHRY and CDR2 SYGVKD.

The V gene is TRBV24-1, the J gene TRBJ2-3; D is ambiguous. The CDR3 spans 13 residues. Trimming removed 3 bases at V and 7 bases at J, with 10 bases between. Per germline, CDR1 KGHDR and CDR2 SFDVKD. CDR3 residues: CATSDRIGNTQYF. As DNA, the CDR3 is TGTGCCACCAGTGATCGAATCGGCAATACGCAGTATTTT.

This clonotype has only a few counts. The chain employs TRBV5-5 and TRBJ2-2; TRBD2 aligns across 8 bases. The V gene end was trimmed by 5 bases and the J gene end by 1 base; junction bases not matched to a gene: 13. Germline CDR1 reads SGHKS; CDR2 reads YYEKEE (reference sequence). This CDR3 spans 18 amino acids. This CDR3 is CASRLRSKAGGNTGELFF. As DNA, the CDR3 is TGTGCCAGCAGATTGAGGTCGAAGGCGGGGGGGAACACCGGGGAGCTGTTTTTT.

This clonotype has at least ten counts. The J gene is TRBJ2-2, the V gene TRBV7-9; D is ambiguous. This CDR3 has 12 residues. Trimming took 9 bases from V and 3 from J, leaving 8 bases between them. Germline assignment: CDR1 SEHNR and CDR2 FQNEAQ (reference sequence). The CDR3 sequence: CARRPDTGELFF. The CDR3 coding sequence is TGTGCCAGGAGACCGGACACCGGGGAGCTGTTTTTT.

This clonotype has more than one count but fewer than ten. V and J are TRBV9 and TRBJ2-5; perhaps D is TRBD1 or TRBD2 (6 bases each). CDR3 length equals 14 residues. Germline CDR1 and CDR2: SGDLS and YYNGEE. Trimming removed 2 bases from V and 6 bases from J, with 14 bases in between. The CDR3 nucleotides read TGTGCCAGCAGCGTTGGGGGGCCGGGGCAGACCCAGTACTTC. Residues: CASSVGGPGQTQYF.

This clonotype has more than one count but fewer than ten. This CDR3 reads CASSLDGGWGTYEQYF. The CDR3 DNA sequence: TGTGCCAGCAGCCTGGACGGAGGGTGGGGTACCTACGAGCAGTACTTC. J is TRBJ2-7 and V is TRBV5-6; a weak D match, TRBD2 (6 bases). Trimming pared 4 bases from V and 2 bases from J, leaving 19 bases between. Germline V CDR1 and CDR2: SGHDT, YYEEEE. The CDR3 extends over 16 amino acids.

This clonotype was counted between two and nine times. The chain recombines TRBV4-2 with TRBJ2-5; 16 positions agree with TRBD2. Germline-derived CDR1 and CDR2 are LGHNA and YNFKEQ. With V trimmed by 3 bases and J by 5 bases, 15 bases remained unmatched. This CDR3 region has 20 residues. The CDR3 DNA follows: TGTGCCAGCAGCCAGACGTCCCCGGGACTAGCGGGGGGGGTGGATGAGACCCAGTACTTC. Translated, it gives CASSQTSPGLAGGVDETQYF.

V gene TRBV29-1 combines with J gene TRBJ2-1; 10 bases map to TRBD1. The V segment lost 3 bases and the J segment 15 bases; nucleotides outside the gene matches: 5. Looked up from germline, CDR1 is SQVTM and CDR2 is ANQGSEA. This CDR3 is 11 amino acids long. CDR3 DNA: TGCAGCGTTGACGGGGGACAGGGGAGGTTCTTC. Its translation: CSVDGGQGRFF.

The V gene is TRBV5-6, the J gene TRBJ1-5; possible D gene TRBD1, 5 bases. The CDR3 covers 15 residues. Germline V gives CDR1 SGHDT, CDR2 YYEEEE. The V end was cut by 4 bases, the J end by 4 bases, with 15 bases between. CDR3 coding DNA: TGTGCCAGCAGCCGCCGGGACGGATATAATCAGCCCCAGCATTTT. This gives the protein CASSRRDGYNQPQHF.

This chain connects TRBV5-4 to TRBJ2-1, with 10 positions matching TRBD2. Germline CDR1 is SGHNT and CDR2 is YYREEE (reference sequence). CDR3 size: 14 residues. V lost 5 bases, J lost 9 bases, and 8 bases stayed unmatched. As DNA, the CDR3 is TGTGCCAGCAGACTAGCGGGGCGGGGGGGTGAGCAGTTCTTC. As protein: CASRLAGRGGEQFF.